The clone carrying this T cell receptor beta chain came up many times. What it binds is unknown. The repertoire came from unfractionated whole blood and reflected all unsorted peripheral T cells. Germline assignment: CDR1 LNHDA and CDR2 SQIVND (reference sequence). The CDR3 extends over 17 amino acids. V was cut by 1 base and J by 0 bases, with 12 bases left in between. This specimen comes from a study of HIV-infected patients and healthy controls. Study-wide results and limits: Compared with untreated HIV+ repertoires, healthy controls showed roughly threefold more distinct CDR3s and higher Shannon diversity. HIV-infected patients and controls differed significantly in mean usage of eight alpha and eight beta V genes.

cDNA was made from 500 ng RNA using alpha and beta constant primers. Alpha and beta chain libraries were made separately by chain-specific third strand synthesis with multiplexing indices. TCRdb redid the calling of the 5' RACE reads with MiXCR, one entry per CDR3 protein. The table shows about 10,000 distinct CDR3 sequences, with under 8.5% occurring only once. This TCR derives from an adult in good health. This chain connects TRBV19 to TRBJ1-4, with D maybe TRBD1 (6 bases). The sequenced sample consisted of blood. CDR3 DNA sequence: TGTGCCAGTAGTATAGTGAGGGGGACTGCAACTAATGAAAAACTGTTTTTT. It translates to CASSIVRGTATNEKLFF.